This is a list of T cell receptor beta chains from one sample in a study of glioma-infiltrating T cells. TCRdb re-analysed the multiplex PCR reads in MiXCR, keeping a single row per CDR3 protein. The profile shows about 400,000 distinct CDR3 sequences, roughly two fifths of them singletons. The sequenced sample consisted of glioma tissue, nonneoplastic brain tissue, or PBMCs (not recorded which). Every receptor here comes from a human donor with low-grade glioma or glioblastoma, undergoing nonglioma brain surgery, or in good health (not recorded which). Each CDR3 is given with its conserved first and last residue. The D gene is left open where the match is weak. Expanded clones get a size class; other rows say once, few or many, or leave the size out.

d_gene	abundance	j_gene	v_gene	CDR3aa	CDR3nt
TRBD1	.	TRBJ2-7	TRBV28	CASSFWDRGPWEQYF	TGTGCCAGCAGTTTCTGGGACAGGGGGCCTTGGGAGCAGTACTTC
TRBD2	.	TRBJ2-7	TRBV20-1	CSASTPAQAGGSYEQYF	TGCAGTGCTAGTACTCCCGCCCAAGCGGGAGGGTCCTACGAGCAGTACTTC
TRBD1	.	TRBJ1-5	TRBV29-1	CSVGQGSHQPQHF	TGCAGCGTGGGACAGGGCAGTCATCAGCCCCAGCATTTT
.	many	TRBJ1-1	TRBV15	CATSRDWNTEAFF	TGTGCCACCAGCAGAGATTGGAACACTGAAGCTTTCTTT
TRBD1	.	TRBJ2-2	TRBV24-1	CATSHGGQGATRELFF	TGTGCCACCAGCCATGGGGGACAGGGAGCCACCAGGGAGCTGTTTTTT
TRBD2	.	TRBJ2-4	TRBV4-1	CASSQDRLAGGNIQYF	TGCGCCAGCAGCCAAGACCGACTAGCGGGAGGAAACATTCAGTACTTC
TRBD2	few	TRBJ2-5	TRBV12-3/TRBV12-4	CASSWTSSQETQYF	TGTGCCAGCAGTTGGACTAGCAGTCAAGAGACCCAGTACTTC
TRBD1	few	TRBJ2-6	TRBV6-1	CASSKTGGTGANVLTF	TGTGCCAGCAGCAAAACAGGGGGCACCGGGGCCAACGTCCTGACTTTC
.	.	TRBJ1-1	TRBV28	CASSRFRVVKSEAFF	TGTGCCAGCAGTAGGTTCAGGGTGGTTAAGTCTGAAGCTTTCTTT
.	.	TRBJ1-2	TRBV18	CASYGTCVYGYTF	TGTGCCAGCTACGGAACATGTGTTTATGGCTACACCTTC
.	once	TRBJ1-1	TRBV18	CASSPLGQHTEAFF	TGTGCCAGCTCACCGTTAGGACAGCACACTGAAGCTTTCTTT
TRBD2	few	TRBJ2-7	TRBV20-1	CSASGLAGAPPLEQYF	TGCAGTGCTAGTGGTCTAGCGGGAGCCCCCCCCCTCGAGCAGTACTTC
.	few	TRBJ2-3	TRBV24-1	CATSDFRTNSADTQYF	TGTGCCACCAGTGATTTCAGGACTAATAGCGCAGATACGCAGTATTTT
.	.	TRBJ1-1	TRBV6-6	CSSSWRGTEAFF	TGTTCCAGCAGTTGGCGGGGCACTGAAGCTTTCTTT
.	.	TRBJ2-6	TRBV7-9	CASSPLDGGSGANVLTF	TGTGCCAGCAGCCCCCTCGATGGGGGATCAGGGGCCAACGTCCTGACTTTC
TRBD1	.	TRBJ2-7	TRBV20-1	CSASPLNRGRLDEQYF	TGCAGTGCTTCGCCCTTAAACAGGGGGCGCCTGGACGAGCAGTACTTC
.	few	TRBJ2-1	TRBV4-2	CASSQDPQEGRDEQFF	TGTGCCAGCAGCCAAGACCCGCAGGAAGGAAGGGATGAGCAGTTCTTC
TRBD2	.	TRBJ2-4	TRBV6-6	CASIPLADKNIQYF	TGTGCCAGCATCCCACTAGCGGATAAAAACATTCAGTACTTC
.	.	TRBJ2-7	TRBV7-6	CASSLGHSTNYEQYF	TGTGCCAGCAGCTTAGGGCATTCAACGAACTACGAGCAGTACTTC
.	many	TRBJ1-1	TRBV6-2/TRBV6-3	CASSYRGLLNTEAFF	TGTGCCAGCAGTTACAGGGGCCTACTGAACACTGAAGCTTTCTTT
.	.	TRBJ1-5	TRBV7-9	CASSLGGLNSNQPQHF	TGTGCCAGCAGCTTAGGAGGACTTAATAGCAATCAGCCCCAGCATTTT
.	.	TRBJ1-2	TRBV29-1	CSVEDRAGLYGYTF	TGCAGCGTTGAAGATCGCGCAGGGCTCTATGGCTACACCTTC
.	.	TRBJ2-1	TRBV6-2/TRBV6-3	CASSSWRLNNEQFF	TGTGCCAGCAGTTCTTGGCGGCTTAACAATGAGCAGTTCTTC
TRBD2	few	TRBJ2-3	TRBV28	CASSLTSMLAGGHTADTQYF	TGTGCCAGCAGCCTGACCTCCATGCTAGCGGGAGGTCACACAGCAGATACGCAGTATTTT
TRBD1	.	TRBJ2-7	TRBV7-9	CASSFVQGAHYEQYF	TGTGCCAGCAGCTTCGTTCAGGGGGCCCACTACGAGCAGTACTTC